The 31 T cell receptor beta chains in this list originate from one sample, sequenced in a study of early T cells in non-severe SARS-CoV-2 infection. MiXCR was run by TCRdb on the 5' RACE reads, yielding one entry per CDR3 protein. The data contain approximately 76,000 distinct CDR3 sequences, roughly an eighth of them singletons. The specimen was whole blood. All receptors come from an adult who was a healthcare worker with PCR-confirmed SARS-CoV-2 infection or an uninfected control (not recorded which).

Ten or more counts support this clonotype. The chain recombines TRBV5-1 with TRBJ2-1; TRBD1 is a possible D gene (5 bases). Germline loops: CDR1 SGHRS, CDR2 YFSETQ. There are 15 residues in the CDR3. Deletions cut 6 bases from V and 4 bases from J, with 17 bases between. The chain's CDR3 is CASTDGLGDYNEQFF. The CDR3 region has the DNA TGCGCCAGCACGGACGGGCTAGGGGATTACAATGAGCAGTTCTTC.

There are many counts of this clonotype. The chain uses TRBV6-4 and TRBJ2-3; 12 bases line up with TRBD2. Germline V CDR1 and CDR2: MRHNA, SNTAGT. The CDR3 spans 15 residues. Germline trimming cut 6 bases from V and 6 bases from J; bases unmatched to any gene: 7. Written as DNA, the CDR3 is TGTGCCAGCAGCCCCGGGACTAGCGGGCCGGATACGCAGTATTTT. Its protein product is CASSPGTSGPDTQYF.

The chain has TRBV5-1 and TRBJ2-3; 15 bases line up with TRBD2. This CDR3 has 15 residues. Germline CDR1 SGHRS, CDR2 YFSETQ. V was clipped by 4 bases and J by 14 bases; unmatched bases: 11. The CDR3 DNA sequence: TGCGCCAGCAGCATTTCCGGGACTAGCGGGAGGCCGCGGTATTTT. It encodes CASSISGTSGRPRYF. The whole variable domain, remainder taken from reference TRBV5-1 and TRBJ2-3, is KAGVTQTPRYLIKTRGQQVTLSCSPISGHRSVSWYQQTPGQGLQFLFEYFSETQRNKGNFPGRFSGRQFSNSRSEMNVSTLELGDSALYLCASSISGTSGRPRYFGPGTRLTVL.

On this clonotype: One end of the junction does not line up with germline, which may come from a read error. This chain connects TRBV18 to TRBJ1-1, with D unclear. The CDR3 consists of 14 residues. From germline, CDR1 is KGHSH and CDR2 LQKENI. CDR3: CVSSPRTDNTEAFF. CDR3 coding DNA: TGTGTCAGCTCACCCAGGACGGACAACACTGAAGCTTTCTTT.

This clonotype was detected ten times or more. This rearrangement joins TRBV18 to TRBJ1-2; D is possibly TRBD1 (5 bases). V lost 2 bases, J lost 0 bases, and 13 bases lay in between. This CDR3 is built from 16 residues. Germline V gives CDR1 KGHSH, CDR2 LQKENI. The CDR3 DNA sequence: TGTGCCAGCTCACCATTGGGGGATTCCTCTAACTATGGCTACACCTTC. As protein: CASSPLGDSSNYGYTF.

This clonotype was recorded many times. The J gene is TRBJ2-3, the V gene TRBV3-1; no reliable D call. Trimming took 2 bases from V and 6 from J, leaving 6 bases between them. CDR1 and CDR2 from the germline V gene are LGHDT and YNNKEL (reference sequence). The CDR3 runs 12 residues. The CDR3 reads CASSQLGDTQYF. CDR3 DNA sequence: TGTGCCAGCAGCCAACTTGGGGATACGCAGTATTTT.

Only a few counts were recorded for this clonotype. The rearrangement links TRBV20-1 to TRBJ2-7, with D perhaps TRBD1 or TRBD2 (6 bases each). V lost 6 bases, J lost 3 bases, and 18 bases lay in between. Germline CDR1 reads DFQATT; CDR2 reads SNEGSKA (reference sequence). CDR3 length equals 14 residues. CDR3 sequence: CSAPMGGPGYEQYF. DNA of the CDR3: TGCAGTGCCCCGATGGGGGGCCCGGGCTACGAGCAGTACTTC.

This clonotype occurred many times. V usage is TRBV10-2 and J usage is TRBJ1-2; unclear D gene. In germline, CDR1 is WSHSY, CDR2 SAAADI. Deletions cut 7 bases from V and 4 bases from J, with 13 bases between. This CDR3 is built from 13 residues. The CDR3 DNA is TGCGCCAGCACTTTGGGAGGGAGCTATGGCTACACCTTC. It encodes CASTLGGSYGYTF.

This clonotype was observed many times. The J gene is TRBJ2-7, the V gene TRBV6-2 or TRBV6-3; weak D call: TRBD1 (5 bases). The CDR3 has 17 amino acids. The germline gives CDR1 MNHEY, CDR2 SVGEGT. V gave up 0 bases and J gave up 0 bases, with 15 bases separating them. The CDR3 loop reads CASSYSSHRTFSYEQYF. The CDR3 region has the DNA TGTGCCAGCAGTTACTCGAGTCACAGGACCTTCTCCTACGAGCAGTACTTC.

This clonotype was observed many times. The chain recombines TRBV7-9 with TRBJ1-2; D unclear. Between the trimmed V and J ends, which lost 2 bases and 5 bases, there was a span of 18 bases. Germline V CDR1 and CDR2: SEHNR, FQNEAQ (reference sequence). The CDR3 is 16 residues long. The CDR3 coding sequence is TGTGCCAGCAGCTTATTCATGGTTCCATCCGGTTATGGCTACACCTTC. Its protein is CASSLFMVPSGYGYTF. Looking up the rest from reference TRBV7-9 and TRBJ1-2 gives the full variable domain: DTGVSQNPRHKITKRGQNVTFRCDPISEHNRLYWYRQTLGQGPEFLTYFQNEAQLEKSRLLSDRFSAERPKGSFSTLEIQRTEQGDSAMYLCASSLFMVPSGYGYTFGSGTRLTVV.

The gene calls are TRBV29-1 and TRBJ2-3; D possibly uses TRBD1 or TRBD2 (5 bases each). The CDR3 extends over 14 amino acids. The ends were cut back, 4 bases at V and 3 bases at J, with 14 bases in the middle. Germline V gene lookup returns CDR1 SQVTM and CDR2 ANQGSEA. CDR3 sequence: CSVVIGAWTDTQYF. CDR3 sequence (DNA): TGCAGCGTTGTAATCGGGGCTTGGACAGATACGCAGTATTTT.

This clonotype has ten or more counts. CDR3 in amino acids: CASSTSGPSNQPQHF. DNA for the CDR3: TGTGCCAGCAGCACGTCGGGTCCAAGCAATCAGCCCCAGCATTTT. This chain uses TRBV7-2 with TRBJ1-5; D is ambiguous. The CDR3 loop spans 15 amino acids. V was pared by 5 bases and J by 1 base, with 12 bases between. CDR1 and CDR2 (germline): SGHTA, FQGNSA.

This clonotype was recorded many times. The DNA of the CDR3 is TGCAGTGCTAGAGGACAGTTTGACTACAATGAGCAGTTCTTC. This translates into CSARGQFDYNEQFF. The rearrangement uses TRBV20-1 and TRBJ2-1; weak D call: TRBD1 (5 bases). The CDR3 sequence is 14 residues long. The V end was cut by 1 base, the J end by 3 bases, with 10 bases between. Germline CDR1 DFQATT, CDR2 SNEGSKA (reference sequence).

This clonotype was recorded many times. This chain connects TRBV5-1 to TRBJ2-2, with D uncertain. The CDR3 loop spans 13 amino acids. Trimming left V 0 bases short and J 6 bases short, with 6 bases between. Germline-derived CDR1 and CDR2 are SGHRS and YFSETQ. The CDR3 protein is CASSLGFAGELFF. Written as DNA, the CDR3 is TGCGCCAGCAGCTTGGGTTTCGCCGGGGAGCTGTTTTTT. Using reference TRBV5-1 and TRBJ2-2 for the parts outside the CDR3, the full variable domain is KAGVTQTPRYLIKTRGQQVTLSCSPISGHRSVSWYQQTPGQGLQFLFEYFSETQRNKGNFPGRFSGRQFSNSRSEMNVSTLELGDSALYLCASSLGFAGELFFGEGSRLTVL.

This clonotype was found a few times. The V call is TRBV7-2, the J call TRBJ2-2; D remains ambiguous. Looked up from germline, CDR1 is SGHTA and CDR2 is FQGNSA. Trimming shortened V by 8 bases and J by 10 bases, and 11 bases separated the two germline ends. The CDR3 runs 11 residues. CDR3 sequence reads: CASSPGLELFF. DNA for the CDR3: TGTGCCAGCTCCCCCGGTCTGGAGCTGTTTTTT. The complete variable domain, with remaining parts taken from reference TRBV7-2 and TRBJ2-2, reads GAGVSQSPSNKVTEKGKDVELRCDPISGHTALYWYRQSLGQGLEFLIYFQGNSAPDKSGLPSDRFSAERTGGSVSTLTIQRTQQEDSAVYLCASSPGLELFFGEGSRLTVL.

This clonotype showed up many times. J is TRBJ2-7 and V is TRBV19; D is ambiguous. V was shortened by 3 bases and J by 5 bases, with 17 bases between the two germline ends. CDR1 and CDR2 from the germline V gene are LNHDA and SQIVND (reference sequence). The CDR3 is made up of 15 amino acids. The CDR3 nucleotides are TGTGCCAGTAGTATGTCCGCTGACTCACCCAACGAGCAGTACTTC. Its translation is CASSMSADSPNEQYF.

This clonotype came up many times. The chain joins TRBV6-2 or TRBV6-3 to TRBJ2-1, with 7 nucleotides matching TRBD1. After removal of 7 bases from V and 1 base from J, the junction contained 4 bases not matched to a gene. Germline lookup yields CDR1 MNHEY and CDR2 SVGEGT. The CDR3 covers 14 residues. CDR3 amino acids: CASTDRDSYNEQFF. As DNA, the CDR3 is TGTGCCAGCACCGACAGGGATTCCTACAATGAGCAGTTCTTC.

This clonotype was observed at least ten times. The chain links TRBV27 to TRBJ1-6, with D possibly being TRBD1 (6 bases). Trimming removed 5 bases at V and 10 bases at J, with 21 bases between. Germline CDR1 is MNHEY and CDR2 is SMNVEV (reference sequence). This CDR3 has 16 amino acids. For the CDR3, the DNA is TGTGCCAGCAGTCTCCGGCAACAGGGATTAAGATCACCCCTCCACTTT. Protein sequence: CASSLRQQGLRSPLHF.

This clonotype appeared many times. The CDR3 sequence is CASNQDYYGYTF. CDR3 DNA sequence: TGTGCCAGCAATCAGGATTACTATGGCTACACCTTC. The rearrangement joins TRBV6-2 or TRBV6-3 to TRBJ1-2; D gene uncertain. This CDR3 is 12 amino acids long. V was clipped by 7 bases and J by 3 bases, with 9 bases between them. In germline, CDR1 is MNHEY, CDR2 SVGEGT.

This clonotype appeared many times. The V call is TRBV7-2, the J call TRBJ2-1; D might be TRBD1 or TRBD2, each matching 5 bases. The germline V and J ends were trimmed by 2 bases and 10 bases, with 15 bases remaining between them. This CDR3 has 14 residues. CDR1 SGHTA and CDR2 FQGNSA come from the germline V gene. The CDR3 sequence is CASSLQSAWGEQFF. The CDR3 DNA is TGTGCCAGCAGCTTACAATCAGCATGGGGGGAGCAGTTCTTC.

Many counts were recorded for this clonotype. This chain joins TRBV28 and TRBJ1-4, with D possibly TRBD1 on 5 matching bases. V was cut by 6 bases and J by 0 bases, with 14 bases left in between. This CDR3 contains 16 residues. Germline loops: CDR1 MDHEN, CDR2 SYDVKM. The CDR3 loop is CASSFSPGATNEKLFF. The CDR3, as DNA: TGTGCCAGCAGCTTCTCGCCGGGGGCAACTAATGAAAAACTGTTTTTT.

The chain uses TRBV28 and TRBJ2-1; D unclear. Per germline, CDR1 MDHEN and CDR2 SYDVKM. The CDR3 has 14 residues. Trimming stripped 9 bases from V and 0 bases from J, with 12 bases between. CDR3 sequence (DNA): TGTGCCAGTATGAAGCCCAGCTCCTACAATGAGCAGTTCTTC. Translated, it gives CASMKPSSYNEQFF.

In this sample, this clonotype turned up once. The chain couples TRBV24-1 to TRBJ2-3, with 10 bases lining up with TRBD2. Trimming removed 4 bases from V and 4 bases from J; junction bases left unmatched: 4. Germline V gene sequence: CDR1 KGHDR, CDR2 SFDVKD. The CDR3 covers 15 residues. The CDR3: CATSETSGVADTQYF. In DNA form, the CDR3 reads TGTGCCACCAGTGAAACTAGCGGGGTCGCAGATACGCAGTATTTT.

In this sample, this clonotype turned up many times. CDR3 DNA sequence: TGTGCCAGCAGTTTTCATGACAGGGGGCACAATCAGCCCCAGCATTTT. This codes for CASSFHDRGHNQPQHF. This rearrangement joins TRBV12-3 or TRBV12-4 to TRBJ1-5; 10 bases agree with TRBD1. The CDR3 loop spans 16 amino acids. V shed 3 bases and J 3 bases; nucleotides not matched to a gene: 5.

This clonotype was seen ten or more times. This chain links TRBV7-9 with TRBJ1-1, with D uncertain. Per the germline V gene, CDR1 is SEHNR and CDR2 is FQNEAQ (reference sequence). This CDR3 has 12 residues. Trimming pared 5 bases from V and 1 base from J, leaving 5 bases between. The CDR3 sequence is CASSTGNTEAFF. In nucleotides, the CDR3 is TGTGCCAGCAGCACGGGGAACACTGAAGCTTTCTTT.

The chain's CDR3 is CSVAGQNSYEQYF. DNA of the CDR3: TGCAGCGTTGCGGGGCAGAACTCCTACGAGCAGTACTTC. V and J are TRBV29-1 and TRBJ2-7, with D tentatively TRBD1 or TRBD2 (5 bases each). Trimming removed 4 bases at V and 0 bases at J, with 10 bases between. The CDR3 extends over 13 amino acids. CDR1 and CDR2 from the germline V gene are SQVTM and ANQGSEA.

This clonotype was seen ten or more times. The rearrangement joins TRBV30 to TRBJ2-3, with TRBD2 matching over 8 bases. The CDR3 extends over 16 amino acids. The V and J ends lost 2 bases and 5 bases, in that order; junction bases with no gene match: 12. The V gene's germline CDR1 is GTSNPN and CDR2 SVGIG (reference sequence). CDR3 sequence: CAWSLGLAGRGDTQYF. CDR3 coding DNA: TGTGCCTGGAGTCTAGGGCTAGCGGGTCGTGGAGATACGCAGTATTTT.

There are many counts of this clonotype. The chain couples TRBV7-8 to TRBJ2-4, with 7 bases that match TRBD1. Germline CDR1 is SGHVS and CDR2 is FQNEAQ. This CDR3 comprises 16 residues. The junction had 11 bases not matched to a gene; V was cut back by 2 bases and J by 7 bases. Here the CDR3 DNA reads TGTGCCAGCAGCTTAAGGAACCCGACAGGGCTGAACATTCAGTACTTC. Encoded protein: CASSLRNPTGLNIQYF.

The chain combines TRBV29-1 with TRBJ2-1; 12 nucleotides agree with TRBD2. Trimming took 4 bases from V and 2 from J; bases not matched to a gene: 6. CDR3 length: 16 residues. From germline, CDR1 is SQVTM and CDR2 ANQGSEA. CDR3 in amino acids: CSVVSLAGGAYNEQFF. The CDR3 DNA reads as TGCAGCGTTGTCTCTCTAGCGGGAGGGGCCTACAATGAGCAGTTCTTC.

The rearrangement uses TRBV6-5 and TRBJ1-4; a possible D gene is TRBD1 (6 bases). Germline V gene lookup returns CDR1 MNHEY and CDR2 SVGAGI. V lost 5 bases and J 0 bases, leaving 10 bases between the germline ends. The CDR3 covers 15 residues. This CDR3 reads CASSTRGATNEKLFF. CDR3 DNA sequence: TGTGCCAGCAGTACTAGGGGGGCAACTAATGAAAAACTGTTTTTT.

The sample holds many counts of this clonotype. This chain joins TRBV7-6 and TRBJ1-4; 8 positions match TRBD1. Germline CDR1 SGHVS, CDR2 FNYEAQ. CDR3 length: 14 residues. V shed 2 bases, J shed 7 bases, and the junction held 3 bases outside the gene matches. For the CDR3, the DNA is TGTGCCAGCAGCTTACAGGGGGCTGGTGAAAAACTGTTTTTT. It yields the protein CASSLQGAGEKLFF.